This record covers a single T cell receptor (beta chain). Its antigen is currently unknown. Per individual sample, total RNA of at least 5.5 micrograms was extracted. Looked up from germline, CDR1 is MNHEY and CDR2 is SMNVEV (reference sequence). This CDR3 contains 13 residues. This entry belongs to a study of blood T cells in healthy people across ages. Points from the study as a whole: The study found TCR beta diversity correlated strongly with naive T cell percentage.

Together with a sample-barcoded 5' primer, a J-beta primer mix was included in a second PCR lasting about 6 to 11 cycles. A single record per CDR3 protein comes from TCRdb applying MiXCR to the 5' RACE reads. The data show 1.5 million to 2 million distinct CDR3 sequences, just under 50% seen once. This chain joins TRBV27 and TRBJ2-4; D is ambiguous. The better agreement between TRBJ2-7 and the DNA end casts doubt on the J call. The sample consisted of blood. The receptor's source is a woman in her thirties or forties in good health. CDR3 nucleotide sequence: TGTGCCAGCAGTGCGCCGAGTAACTACGAGCAGTACTTC. Its protein is CASSAPSNYEQYF.